This T cell receptor (beta chain) was captured by sequencing in a study of blood T cells in healthy people across ages. Study background: In model experiments, template switching was able to capture about one barcoded beta molecule for every two T cells that were present. Study-level findings and limits: Naive CD4+ cell counts and diversity both ran higher in long-lived than in aged donors. Per million T cells, TCR beta diversity dropped about linearly as age rose.

V was pared by 4 bases and J by 4 bases, with 14 bases between. Germline V gene data show CDR1 as SQVTM and CDR2 as ANQGSEA. CDR3 size: 14 residues. Primers used in a second PCR of roughly 6 to 11 cycles were a sample-barcoded 5' primer and a J-beta primer mix. Each TCR beta cDNA got a 12-nucleotide random molecular identifier. MiXCR was run by TCRdb on the 5' RACE reads, yielding one entry per CDR3 protein. Seen here are hundreds of thousands of distinct CDR3 sequences, over 45% observed once, and the top ten hold roughly 22%. About this clonotype: Antigen: not known.

Sequencing was performed on blood. The sequence was obtained from a man aged 25-45 years in good health. The V gene is TRBV29-1, the J gene TRBJ1-5, with D unresolved. CDR3 loop: CSVVLDAINQPQHF. The DNA for the CDR3 is TGCAGCGTTGTGTTGGACGCAATAAATCAGCCCCAGCATTTT.